One sample yielded the 26 T cell receptor beta chains listed below, sequenced in a study of T cell changes during pregnancy in multiple sclerosis. Clones were read by immunoSEQ multiplex PCR, and TCRdb kept only the in-frame ones, dropping some. The data contain around 96,000 clones, approximately 94% of them singletons. Source: peripheral blood, taken in the third trimester of pregnancy. The receptors come from a female donor with multiple sclerosis, enrolled in a pregnancy study.

The rearrangement joins TRBV14 to TRBJ1-1; TRBD1 is a possible D gene (5 bases). This CDR3 has 15 residues. Germline V lookup: CDR1 SGHDN, CDR2 FVKESK. V was cut by 0 bases and J by 3 bases, with 11 bases left in between. Here the CDR3 DNA reads TGTGCCAGCAGCCAAGATGGGTTCAGGGACACTGAAGCTTTCTTT. Residues: CASSQDGFRDTEAFF.

This sequence joins TRBV9 and TRBJ2-5; no reliable D call. CDR1 and CDR2 (germline): SGDLS, YYNGEE. The CDR3 totals 15 residues. V was trimmed by 0 bases and J by 1 base, leaving 10 bases between them. The CDR3 DNA reads TGTGCCAGCAGCGTAGGGGCAGGTGCCCAAGAGACCCAGTACTTC. Amino acids: CASSVGAGAQETQYF.

The chain combines TRBV28 with TRBJ2-6, with D maybe TRBD1 (6 bases). CDR1 and CDR2 (germline): MDHEN, SYDVKM. The CDR3 has 16 residues. Deletions cut 2 bases from V and 2 bases from J, with 10 bases between. The CDR3, as DNA: TGTGCCAGCAGTTTAGGGGGCTTCCCTGGGGCCAACGTCCTGACTTTC. It is translated as CASSLGGFPGANVLTF.

The chain is built from TRBV28 and TRBJ1-5; no reliable D call. CDR3 length: 16 amino acids. V was cut by 7 bases and J by 4 bases, with 20 bases left in between. Germline lookup yields CDR1 MDHEN and CDR2 SYDVKM. Written as DNA, the CDR3 is TGTGCCAGCACCGTAGATCCATCAATAAAGAATCAGCCCCAGCATTTT. Its translation is CASTVDPSIKNQPQHF.

The rearrangement links TRBV6-5 to TRBJ2-1; 12 positions agree with TRBD2. Losses at the gene ends were 0 bases for V and 10 bases for J; bases not matched to a gene: 7. This CDR3 region has 16 residues. Germline V gene data show CDR1 as MNHEY and CDR2 as SVGAGI. CDR3 protein: CASSYSASGRALEQFF. CDR3 nucleotide sequence: TGTGCCAGCAGTTACTCGGCTAGCGGGAGGGCCTTGGAGCAGTTCTTC.

The genes are TRBV29-1 and TRBJ1-1; 7 nucleotides match TRBD1. The V gene end was trimmed by 0 bases and the J gene end by 0 bases; junction bases not matched to a gene: 19. Germline values: CDR1 SQVTM, CDR2 ANQGSEA. The CDR3 sequence is 20 residues long. CDR3 in amino acids: CSVEDSVGWDSNYMNTEAFF. The CDR3 DNA follows: TGCAGCGTTGAAGATTCAGTAGGTTGGGACAGCAACTACATGAACACTGAAGCTTTCTTT.

The rearrangement joins TRBV15 to TRBJ2-2, with 13 bases lining up with TRBD2. This CDR3 comprises 17 residues. After removal of 0 bases from V and 8 bases from J, the junction contained 6 bases not matched to a gene. The germline V gene encodes CDR1 LNHNV and CDR2 YYDKDF (reference sequence). CDR3 amino acids: CATSRDRTSGRTGELFF. The CDR3 region has the DNA TGTGCCACCAGCAGAGATCGGACTAGCGGGAGAACTGGGGAGCTGTTTTTT.

V usage is TRBV19 and J usage is TRBJ1-1; TRBD1 aligns across 9 bases. The CDR3 is made up of 16 amino acids. V trimming: 5 bases; J trimming: 0 bases; junction bases outside the gene matches: 7. Germline CDR1 reads LNHDA; CDR2 reads SQIVND (reference sequence). This CDR3 is CASSHLRTGVNTEAFF. The CDR3 DNA reads as TGTGCCAGTAGTCATCTACGGACAGGGGTGAACACTGAAGCTTTCTTT.

The rearrangement uses TRBV29-1 and TRBJ2-1; the match to TRBD2 covers 13 bases. The CDR3 extends over 13 amino acids. With 6 bases clipped from V and 14 bases from J, the junction kept 10 bases outside the gene matches. The V gene's germline CDR1 is SQVTM and CDR2 ANQGSEA. The CDR3 coding sequence is TGCAGCGTCCATACTAGCGGGAGGGCCGACAAGTTCTTC. Translation gives CSVHTSGRADKFF.

The chain joins TRBV7-9 to TRBJ2-1; 7 nucleotides match TRBD2. This CDR3 is built from 15 residues. V trimming: 4 bases; J trimming: 0 bases; junction bases outside the gene matches: 3. CDR1 is SEHNR, CDR2 FQNEAQ, per germline (reference sequence). The CDR3 loop reads CASSSGLGSYNEQFF. In DNA form, the CDR3 reads TGTGCCAGCAGCTCTGGACTAGGCTCCTACAATGAGCAGTTCTTC.

The CDR3 coding sequence is TGTGCCAGCAGTCCGAAGGTCGGGAGGGAGACCCAGTACTTC. Amino acid sequence: CASSPKVGRETQYF. This chain joins TRBV27 and TRBJ2-5; TRBD2 aligns across 7 bases. The CDR3 consists of 14 residues. Germline V lookup: CDR1 MNHEY, CDR2 SMNVEV (reference sequence). V shed 5 bases and J 5 bases; nucleotides not matched to a gene: 8.

V is TRBV6-6 and J is TRBJ2-7; possibly TRBD1 for D (6 bases). Trimming took 4 bases from V and 4 from J, leaving 11 bases between them. Germline lookup yields CDR1 MNHNY and CDR2 SVGAGI (reference sequence). This CDR3 is built from 13 residues. CDR3 loop: CASSSNREYEQYF. CDR3 nucleotides: TGTGCCAGCAGTTCTAACAGGGAGTACGAGCAGTACTTC.

V usage is TRBV15 and J usage is TRBJ2-1; D is possibly TRBD2 (7 bases). The CDR3 covers 17 residues. Trimming left V 0 bases short and J 7 bases short, with 19 bases between. In germline, CDR1 is LNHNV, CDR2 YYDKDF (reference sequence). The CDR3 is CATSRDTWGGGWNEQFF. The CDR3 DNA reads as TGTGCCACCAGCAGAGATACTTGGGGGGGCGGTTGGAATGAGCAGTTCTTC. The variable domain in full, completed from reference TRBV15 and TRBJ2-1, reads DAMVIQNPRYQVTQFGKPVTLSCSQTLNHNVMYWYQQKSSQAPKLLFHYYDKDFNNEADTPDNFQSRRPNTSFCFLDIRSPGLGDTAMYLCATSRDTWGGGWNEQFFGPGTRLTVL.

This chain links TRBV6-6 with TRBJ2-7; tentatively, D is TRBD1 (6 bases). Germline CDR1 MNHNY, CDR2 SVGAGI (reference sequence). The CDR3 is 14 amino acids. Trimming cost V 2 bases and J 3 bases, with 11 bases left between them. This CDR3 is CASSYLRQDYEQYF. The CDR3 DNA sequence: TGTGCCAGCAGTTACCTGAGACAGGACTACGAGCAGTACTTC.

The chain carries TRBV5-1 and TRBJ2-1; the D gene is possibly TRBD1 (6 bases). This CDR3 has 15 residues. The ends were cut back, 5 bases at V and 1 base at J, with 13 bases in the middle. Germline V gives CDR1 SGHRS, CDR2 YFSETQ. The CDR3 is CASSHITGSYNEQFF. For the CDR3, the DNA is TGCGCCAGCAGTCATATTACAGGGTCCTACAATGAGCAGTTCTTC. Combining the CDR3 with reference TRBV5-1 and TRBJ2-1 gives the whole variable domain KAGVTQTPRYLIKTRGQQVTLSCSPISGHRSVSWYQQTPGQGLQFLFEYFSETQRNKGNFPGRFSGRQFSNSRSEMNVSTLELGDSALYLCASSHITGSYNEQFFGPGTRLTVL.

This chain uses TRBV19 with TRBJ2-6, with D tentatively TRBD1 (5 bases). V lost 3 bases and J 6 bases, leaving 15 bases between the germline ends. Germline CDR1 is LNHDA and CDR2 is SQIVND (reference sequence). The CDR3 loop spans 16 amino acids. CDR3 sequence (DNA): TGTGCCAGTAGTATCGGTATTGGACACCAGGCCAACGTCCTGACTTTC. It codes for CASSIGIGHQANVLTF. Looking up the rest from reference TRBV19 and TRBJ2-6 gives the full variable domain: DGGITQSPKYLFRKEGQNVTLSCEQNLNHDAMYWYRQDPGQGLRLIYYSQIVNDFQKGDIAEGYSVSREKKESFPLTVTSAQKNPTAFYLCASSIGIGHQANVLTFGAGSRLTVL.

This clone was counted once. The chain couples TRBV16 to TRBJ1-1; weak D call: TRBD1 (5 bases). V was pared by 0 bases and J by 4 bases, with 12 bases between. The CDR3 has 15 residues. Germline V gene sequence: CDR1 KGHSY, CDR2 FQNENV. In DNA, the CDR3 is TGTGCCAGCAGCCAATCCAGGGTTCGAGGCACTGAAGCTTTCTTT. Translation: CASSQSRVRGTEAFF.

The chain is built from TRBV25-1 and TRBJ2-3; 9 nucleotides align to TRBD2. V shed 1 base, J shed 5 bases, and the junction held 7 bases outside the gene matches. The length of the CDR3 is 16 residues. The V gene's germline CDR1 is MGHDK and CDR2 SYGVNS. CDR3 amino acids: CASSESGGGDGDTQYF. CDR3 bases: TGTGCCAGCAGTGAATCGGGCGGGGGGGACGGAGATACGCAGTATTTT. Using reference TRBV25-1 and TRBJ2-3 for the parts outside the CDR3, the full variable domain is EADIYQTPRYLVIGTGKKITLECSQTMGHDKMYWYQQDPGMELHLIHYSYGVNSTEKGDLSSESTVSRIRTEHFPLTLESARPSHTSQYLCASSESGGGDGDTQYFGPGTRLTVL.

This chain connects TRBV4-1 to TRBJ2-7, with D perhaps TRBD2 (6 bases). V was clipped by 5 bases and J by 0 bases, with 14 bases between them. CDR1 is MGHRA, CDR2 YSYEKL, per germline. This CDR3 has 15 amino acids. CDR3 protein: CASSYRGGASYEQYF. For the CDR3, the DNA is TGCGCCAGCAGCTATAGGGGAGGAGCCTCCTACGAGCAGTACTTC.

CDR3 in amino acids: CASSLDRGFSQPQHF. The DNA of the CDR3 is TGTGCCAGCAGCTTAGACAGGGGCTTTTCTCAGCCCCAGCATTTT. This chain joins TRBV7-8 and TRBJ1-5; 7 nucleotides align to TRBD1. The CDR3 consists of 15 residues. In germline, CDR1 is SGHVS, CDR2 FQNEAQ. Unmatched junction bases numbered 6, after V lost 1 base and J lost 6 bases.

The J gene is TRBJ2-5, the V gene TRBV5-1, with D tentatively TRBD2 (7 bases). CDR3 size: 15 residues. V shed 0 bases and J shed 3 bases, with 12 bases lying between them. Germline V lookup: CDR1 SGHRS, CDR2 YFSETQ. CDR3 residues: CASSLATGREETQYF. As DNA, the CDR3 is TGCGCCAGCAGCTTGGCCACAGGGAGGGAAGAGACCCAGTACTTC. Using reference TRBV5-1 and TRBJ2-5 for the parts outside the CDR3, the full variable domain is KAGVTQTPRYLIKTRGQQVTLSCSPISGHRSVSWYQQTPGQGLQFLFEYFSETQRNKGNFPGRFSGRQFSNSRSEMNVSTLELGDSALYLCASSLATGREETQYFGPGTRLLVL.

This chain's CDR3 is CASSDRGRRETQYF. The CDR3 nucleotides are TGTGCCAGCAGTGATAGGGGCCGTAGGGAGACCCAGTACTTC. The chain has TRBV6-1 and TRBJ2-5; D perhaps matches TRBD1 (5 bases). CDR3 length: 14 amino acids. The germline V gene encodes CDR1 MNHNS and CDR2 SASEGT. The germline V and J ends were trimmed by 3 bases and 5 bases, with 13 bases remaining between them.

The chain carries TRBV30 and TRBJ2-3; D ambiguous. The CDR3 extends over 15 amino acids. Germline V lookup: CDR1 GTSNPN, CDR2 SVGIG (reference sequence). Trimming stripped 0 bases from V and 1 base from J, with 11 bases between. As DNA, the CDR3 is TGTGCCTGGAGTGTAGTGCTTGGGCGCACAGATACGCAGTATTTT. Amino acid sequence: CAWSVVLGRTDTQYF.

V usage is TRBV28 and J usage is TRBJ2-2; 7 nucleotides line up with TRBD2. CDR3 length equals 18 residues. Germline assignment: CDR1 MDHEN and CDR2 SYDVKM. Trimming cost V 7 bases and J 2 bases; bases outside gene matches: 16. CDR3 residues: CASTWGIGGRSNTGELFF. CDR3 bases: TGTGCCAGCACGTGGGGGATCGGCGGGAGAAGCAACACCGGGGAGCTGTTTTTT.

V usage is TRBV7-2 and J usage is TRBJ1-2, with D possibly TRBD1 on 5 matching bases. Germline lookup yields CDR1 SGHTA and CDR2 FQGNSA. This CDR3 has 13 amino acids. Deletions cut 2 bases from V and 8 bases from J, with 12 bases between. CDR3 protein: CASSLRQGRGYTF. For the CDR3, the DNA is TGTGCCAGCAGCTTACGGCAGGGCAGAGGCTACACCTTC.

The V call is TRBV6-5, the J call TRBJ2-1, with 10 bases identical to TRBD2. After removal of 7 bases from V and 8 bases from J, the junction contained 5 bases not matched to a gene. The germline V gene encodes CDR1 MNHEY and CDR2 SVGAGI. The CDR3 covers 13 residues. CDR3 protein: CASNGLADDEQFF. The CDR3 nucleotides read TGTGCCAGCAATGGACTAGCGGACGATGAGCAGTTCTTC.